The 5 T cell receptor beta chains below all came from one sample that was sequenced in a study of blood T cell repertoires in COVID-19. The repertoire was sequenced with immunoSEQ multiplex PCR; TCRdb's copy has only in-frame clones and lacks some. The table records a few hundred thousand clones, 80% to 90% of them present only once. The specimen was PBMCs or T cells enriched from blood (not recorded which). These receptors originate from a man aged 25 to 40 who had recovered from COVID-19.

The genes are TRBV5-6 and TRBJ2-4, with 7 bases lining up with TRBD1. V shed 4 bases, J shed 8 bases, and the junction held 9 bases outside the gene matches. Germline CDR1 SGHDT, CDR2 YYEEEE. The CDR3 spans 14 residues. CDR3 DNA: TGTGCCAGCAGCCTCGACAGGGACGTGGACATTCAGTACTTC. It translates to CASSLDRDVDIQYF.

In its sample, this clone was seen a few times. The chain recombines TRBV28 with TRBJ1-2; TRBD1 aligns across 7 bases. V shed 6 bases and J 7 bases; nucleotides not matched to a gene: 14. The CDR3 extends over 15 amino acids. Germline V gene data show CDR1 as MDHEN and CDR2 as SYDVKM. Here the CDR3 reads CASRLTGVGGSGYTF. The CDR3 nucleotides read TGTGCCAGCAGACTTACAGGGGTGGGTGGGTCTGGCTACACCTTC.

This chain joins TRBV10-2 and TRBJ2-5; D might be TRBD1 (6 bases). The germline V and J ends were trimmed by 8 bases and 2 bases, with 12 bases remaining between them. The CDR3 spans 13 residues. In germline, CDR1 is WSHSY, CDR2 SAAADI. Here the CDR3 reads CASLDSEQETQYF. CDR3 DNA sequence: TGCGCCAGCCTGGACAGCGAACAAGAGACCCAGTACTTC.

The chain has TRBV19 and TRBJ1-2; D not certain. This CDR3 is built from 12 residues. V was pared by 3 bases and J by 4 bases, with 6 bases between. Germline CDR1 reads LNHDA; CDR2 reads SQIVND (reference sequence). The CDR3 reads CASSMGRYGYTF. The DNA of the CDR3 is TGTGCCAGTAGTATGGGCCGCTATGGCTACACCTTC.

The chain links TRBV2 to TRBJ1-2; 7 bases are shared with TRBD1. Germline trimming cut 6 bases from V and 5 bases from J; bases unmatched to any gene: 6. In germline, CDR1 is SNHLY, CDR2 FYNNEI. The length of the CDR3 is 13 residues. The CDR3 sequence is CASRGGGGYGYTF. CDR3 nucleotide sequence: TGTGCCAGCAGAGGGGGCGGTGGTTATGGCTACACCTTC.